This T cell receptor beta chain appears in the sequencing data of a study of blood T cell repertoires in COVID-19. For the study at large: Some COVID-19 samples were acute and others convalescent; all came from the United States, Italy and Spain. Sample material is recorded as cDNA or gDNA derived from T cells, B-cell-depleted T cells, or PBMCs.

Germline V gives CDR1 SGHRS, CDR2 YFSETQ. The CDR3 is 16 residues long. The junction had 6 bases not matched to a gene; V was cut back by 2 bases and J by 7 bases. The authors' processing: How many nucleated cells were present was estimated from reference gene primer amplification. Measured with immunoSEQ multiplex PCR; TCRdb has only the in-frame clones, and not every one. V and J calls and clone size are those listed in that table; D and trimming were worked out from the DNA. Among some 260,000 clones listed, roughly 82% were seen once. The clonotype comes from a woman older than 75 with active or convalescent COVID-19. Material for sequencing was peripheral blood. The V call is TRBV5-1, the J call TRBJ2-1; 13 bases map to TRBD2. Here the CDR3 reads CASSLGLAGAINEQFF. DNA of the CDR3: TGCGCCAGCAGCTTAGGACTAGCGGGAGCGATAAATGAGCAGTTCTTC.